This record looks at one T cell receptor (beta chain) sequence and its context. This entry is derived from a study of T cell changes during pregnancy in multiple sclerosis. The germline V gene encodes CDR1 SGHTA and CDR2 FQGNSA. The CDR3 runs to 16 residues. The J segment lost 7 bases and the V segment lost 5 bases, leaving 8 bases of the junction unmatched. Sequenced by immunoSEQ multiplex PCR; TCRdb stores in-frame clones only, minus some. The sample lists approximately 60,000 clones, around nine tenths occurring once. The clonotype comes from a female donor with multiple sclerosis, enrolled in a pregnancy study. The V call is TRBV7-2, the J call TRBJ2-3; 14 nucleotides agree with TRBD2. This sample comprised peripheral blood, obtained before pregnancy. CDR3 protein: CASSRPTSGGANTQYF. The CDR3 DNA follows: TGTGCCAGCAGCCGTCCGACTAGCGGGGGGGCGAATACGCAGTATTTT.